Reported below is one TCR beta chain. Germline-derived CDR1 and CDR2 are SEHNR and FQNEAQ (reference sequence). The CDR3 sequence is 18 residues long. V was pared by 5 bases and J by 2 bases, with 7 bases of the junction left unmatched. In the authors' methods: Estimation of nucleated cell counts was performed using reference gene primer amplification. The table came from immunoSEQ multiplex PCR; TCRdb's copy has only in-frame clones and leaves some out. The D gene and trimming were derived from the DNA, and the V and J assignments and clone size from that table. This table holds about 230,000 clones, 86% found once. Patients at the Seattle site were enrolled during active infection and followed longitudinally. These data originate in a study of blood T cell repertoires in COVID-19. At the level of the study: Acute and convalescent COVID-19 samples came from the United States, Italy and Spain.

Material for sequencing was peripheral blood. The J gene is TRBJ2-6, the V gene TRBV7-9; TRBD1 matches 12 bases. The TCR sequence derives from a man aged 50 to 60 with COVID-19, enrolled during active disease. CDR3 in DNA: TGTGCCAGCAGCCTGGGGACAGGGGGCCCCACTGGGGCCAACGTCCTGACTTTC. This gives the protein CASSLGTGGPTGANVLTF.